The subject of this entry is one TCR beta chain. Its antigen is not identified. Repertoires were generated with immunoSEQ multiplex PCR, while TCRdb's copy carries only in-frame clones and drops some. The sample lists 65,000 to 100,000 clones, under 95% occurring once. This specimen comes from a study of cytomegalovirus exposure and HLA in healthy donors. V gave up 4 bases and J gave up 3 bases, with 10 bases separating them. CDR1 MDHEN and CDR2 SYDVKM come from the germline V gene. The CDR3 contains 13 residues. Study-wide results and limits: The classifier, whose performance was assessed in both the original and validation cohorts, reportedly diagnosed cytomegalovirus status with high specificity and sensitivity. Rare TCR sequences dominated, though some public TCRs recurred in many donors.

This receptor was taken from a woman aged 25-40 years in good health and CMV-seronegative. Sequencing input: PBMCs. The chain is built from TRBV28 and TRBJ2-7; no reliable D call. The CDR3 is CASSSHNHYEQYF. The CDR3 DNA reads as TGTGCCAGCAGTTCCCACAATCACTACGAGCAGTACTTC.